The rows below give T cell receptor beta chains drawn from one sample of a study of T cell responses to AZD1222 COVID-19 vaccine. Sequencing used immunoSEQ multiplex PCR; TCRdb keeps in-frame clones, though not all of them. The sample has 150,000 to 200,000 clones; around 90% are singletons. Sequenced material: peripheral blood, taken 28 days after the second dose of the MenACWY control vaccine. These receptors were obtained from an adult who received the MenACWY meningococcal vaccine as a control. The CDR3 runs from the conserved cysteine through the conserved F or W. Each record gives: J gene, clone size, D gene, V gene, CDR3 protein, CDR3 DNA. D genes are given only for firm matches. Size tells how often a clone was seen (once, few, many) or the class of an expanded clone, and some rows leave it out.

>TRBJ2-2|.|.|TRBV6-2/TRBV6-3
CASSHSGPSNTGELFF
TGTGCCAGCAGTCACTCGGGACCATCGAACACCGGGGAGCTGTTTTTT
>TRBJ2-2|.|TRBD2|TRBV28
CASSLPPGLSTNTGELFF
TGTGCCAGCAGTTTACCGCCGGGACTATCAACGAACACCGGGGAGCTGTTTTTT
>TRBJ2-7|.|TRBD2|TRBV10-2
CASRDLAERSYEQYF
TGCGCCAGCAGGGATCTAGCGGAGCGGTCCTACGAGCAGTACTTC
>TRBJ1-4|.|.|TRBV5-1
CASSWDDEKLFF
TGCGCCAGCAGCTGGGACGATGAAAAACTGTTTTTT
>TRBJ1-3|.|.|TRBV11-2
CASSFDSGNTIYF
TGTGCCAGCAGCTTCGACTCTGGAAACACCATATATTTT
>TRBJ2-7|.|.|TRBV19
CASSIPGALYEQYF
TGTGCCAGTAGTATACCCGGCGCACTCTACGAGCAGTACTTC
>TRBJ1-4|.|.|TRBV10-3
CAISESAGGNEKLFF
TGTGCCATCAGTGAGTCGGCCGGGGGGAATGAAAAACTGTTTTTT
>TRBJ2-2|.|.|TRBV11-1
CASSLGLGPGELFF
TGTGCCAGCAGCTTGGGTTTAGGCCCGGGGGAGCTGTTTTTT
>TRBJ1-1|.|.|TRBV6-5
CASRLWNTEAFF
TGTGCCAGCAGGCTGTGGAACACTGAAGCTTTCTTT
>TRBJ1-6|.|.|TRBV4-3
CASSQVDPGPKDLSPLHF
TGCGCCAGCAGCCAAGTGGATCCGGGCCCAAAGGATCTTTCACCCCTCCACTTT
>TRBJ2-7|.|TRBD2|TRBV19
CASSIGASGLSYEQYF
TGTGCCAGTAGTATAGGGGCTAGCGGGCTCAGCTACGAGCAGTACTTC
>TRBJ1-1|.|.|TRBV5-1
CASSLGQENTEAFF
TGCGCCAGCAGCTTGGGACAAGAAAACACTGAAGCTTTCTTT
>TRBJ1-2|once|.|TRBV5-1
CASSLTDLYGYTF
TGCGCCAGCAGCTTGACAGATCTCTATGGCTACACCTTC
>TRBJ1-2|.|.|TRBV11-3
CASSPPGFWGYTF
TGTGCCAGCAGCCCCCCGGGGTTTTGGGGCTACACCTTC
>TRBJ1-5|once|.|TRBV28
CASTRSRFSNQPQHF
TGTGCCAGCACCAGATCCCGGTTCTCCAATCAGCCCCAGCATTTT
>TRBJ2-6|.|TRBD1|TRBV24-1
CATGGLSTGVGANVLTF
TGTGCCACCGGAGGCTTGTCAACAGGGGTGGGGGCCAACGTCCTGACTTTC
>TRBJ1-4|.|.|TRBV6-5
CASSFRQTNEKLFF
TGTGCCAGCAGTTTCCGACAGACTAATGAAAAACTGTTTTTT
>TRBJ1-5|.|.|TRBV6-5
CASTSNRANQPQHF
TGTGCCAGCACTAGTAACAGGGCAAATCAGCCCCAGCATTTT
>TRBJ2-1|.|.|TRBV7-9
CASPQGGSPNEQFF
TGTGCCAGCCCTCAGGGGGGTAGCCCCAATGAGCAGTTCTTC
>TRBJ1-5|.|.|TRBV6-5
CASTPRGGSNQPQHF
TGTGCCAGCACCCCGAGGGGTGGTAGCAATCAGCCCCAGCATTTT
>TRBJ1-5|.|TRBD1|TRBV4-2
CASSKTGTGVGQPQHF
TGTGCCAGCAGCAAAACTGGGACAGGGGTAGGCCAGCCCCAGCATTTT
>TRBJ2-7|.|TRBD1|TRBV30
CAWSEPGQGRYEQYF
TGTGCCTGGAGTGAACCGGGACAGGGAAGATACGAGCAGTACTTC
>TRBJ1-2|once|.|TRBV7-2
CASSLAPGTGFGYTF
TGTGCCAGCAGCTTAGCCCCCGGGACGGGGTTTGGCTACACCTTC
>TRBJ2-1|.|.|TRBV6-2/TRBV6-3
CASSYAGQFSEQFF
TGTGCCAGCAGTTACGCGGGACAGTTTAGTGAGCAGTTCTTC
>TRBJ2-6|.|TRBD1|TRBV25-1
CASSESTGAGANVLTF
TGTGCCAGCAGTGAATCGACAGGGGCTGGGGCCAACGTCCTGACTTTC
>TRBJ2-1|.|.|TRBV5-1
CASSLYGYNEQFF
TGCGCCAGCAGCTTGTATGGTTACAATGAGCAGTTCTTC
>TRBJ1-4|.|TRBD1|TRBV4-3
CASSQGDRGWEKLFF
TGCGCCAGCAGCCAAGGGGACAGGGGGTGGGAAAAACTGTTTTTT
>TRBJ2-1|.|TRBD2|TRBV7-6
CASSSLTGTSGGEQFF
TGTGCCAGCAGCTCGCTTACCGGGACTAGCGGCGGTGAGCAGTTCTTC
>TRBJ2-7|.|TRBD2|TRBV7-2
CASSLSGANSYEQYF
TGTGCCAGCAGCCTTAGCGGGGCGAACTCCTACGAGCAGTACTTC
>TRBJ2-2|.|.|TRBV18
CASSPTGYNGELFF
TGTGCCAGCTCACCCACAGGGTACAACGGGGAGCTGTTTTTT
>TRBJ2-3|.|.|TRBV10-3
CAIRAVGIGTDTQYF
TGTGCCATCAGGGCTGTTGGGATCGGCACAGATACGCAGTATTTT
>TRBJ2-1|.|TRBD2|TRBV19
CASRLGTSGSGNEQFF
TGTGCCAGCCGACTCGGGACTAGCGGGAGTGGGAATGAGCAGTTCTTC
>TRBJ2-7|.|.|TRBV5-5
CASSLSSLSYEQYF
TGTGCCAGCAGCCTTTCGTCCCTATCCTACGAGCAGTACTTC
>TRBJ2-7|once|.|TRBV7-9
CASSLPGRSTYEQYF
TGTGCCAGCAGCTTACCGGGACGGTCGACCTACGAGCAGTACTTC
>TRBJ2-2|once|.|TRBV7-6
CASSSQRVRDTGELFF
TGTGCCAGCAGCTCCCAGCGGGTTCGGGACACCGGGGAGCTGTTTTTT
>TRBJ2-5|.|.|TRBV7-9
CASSSGLYETQYF
TGTGCCAGCAGCTCAGGACTATACGAGACCCAGTACTTC
>TRBJ1-2|few|.|TRBV7-2
CASSLERGQNYGYTF
TGTGCCAGCAGCTTAGAACGGGGTCAGAACTATGGCTACACCTTC
>TRBJ2-7|.|.|TRBV15
CATSRTGESYEQYF
TGTGCCACCAGCAGAACCGGGGAAAGCTACGAGCAGTACTTC
>TRBJ2-5|.|TRBD2|TRBV9
CASSVGTSGRDIQETQYF
TGTGCCAGCAGCGTAGGGACTAGCGGGAGGGACATCCAAGAGACCCAGTACTTC
>TRBJ1-2|.|.|TRBV11-1
CASSSSRERGYTF
TGTGCCAGCAGCTCCAGCCGGGAGAGGGGCTACACCTTC
>TRBJ2-6|.|TRBD2|TRBV7-3
CASSLAGGASSGANVLTF
TGTGCCAGCAGCTTAGCGGGGGGTGCCTCCTCTGGGGCCAACGTCCTGACTTTC